The 32 T cell receptor beta chains listed next were all sequenced from one sample in a study of OX40 agonist ivuxolimab in advanced cancers. Repertoires were generated with immunoSEQ multiplex PCR, while TCRdb's copy carries only in-frame clones and drops some. The sample holds fewer than 90,000 clones; 85% to 90% are singletons and the top ten take roughly 3.1%. The sample in question was CD4+ or CD8+ T cells sorted from blood, obtained in a trial of the OX40 agonist ivuxolimab. The receptors shown here come from an adult with an advanced solid tumor such as melanoma, head and neck, liver or kidney cancer.

This chain connects TRBV6-4 to TRBJ1-1; unclear D gene. The germline V and J ends were trimmed by 5 bases and 5 bases, with 15 bases remaining between them. The CDR3 is 14 residues long. The germline CDR1 and CDR2 sequences are MRHNA and SNTAGT. Here the CDR3 reads CASSLTPGRTEAFF. For the CDR3, the DNA is TGTGCCAGCAGTCTAACCCCGGGGAGGACTGAAGCTTTCTTT.

The V call is TRBV2, the J call TRBJ2-7; TRBD2 might be the D (6 bases). The CDR3 sequence is 13 residues long. V gave up 5 bases and J gave up 5 bases, with 13 bases separating them. The germline V gene has CDR1 SNHLY and CDR2 FYNNEI. The CDR3: CASSRGLVNEQYF. DNA of the CDR3: TGTGCCAGCAGTCGGGGGTTGGTGAACGAGCAGTACTTC.

The V call is TRBV11-2, the J call TRBJ2-5; 7 nucleotides match TRBD1. The V gene's germline CDR1 is SGHAT and CDR2 FQNNGV. This CDR3 comprises 13 residues. Trimming cost V 4 bases and J 4 bases; bases outside gene matches: 3. The CDR3 DNA sequence: TGTGCCAGCAGCTCACAGGGGCTAGAGACCCAGTACTTC. This codes for CASSSQGLETQYF.

The chain joins TRBV18 to TRBJ1-6; D possibly corresponds to TRBD1 (5 bases). The germline gives CDR1 KGHSH, CDR2 LQKENI. This CDR3 spans 15 amino acids. The V end was cut by 2 bases, the J end by 9 bases, with 14 bases between. The CDR3 region has the DNA TGTGCCAGCTCACCATCGGGCGGGACGGGTTCACCCCTCCACTTT. This sequence encodes CASSPSGGTGSPLHF.

This chain joins TRBV11-2 and TRBJ2-1; D call uncertain. The V and J ends lost 8 bases and 3 bases respectively, with 8 bases between them. Germline CDR1 and CDR2: SGHAT and FQNNGV. The CDR3 totals 12 residues. As DNA, the CDR3 is TGTGCCAGCGCTGATCTCTACAATGAGCAGTTCTTC. Protein sequence: CASADLYNEQFF. Full variable domain (rest looked up from reference TRBV11-2 and TRBJ2-1): EAGVAQSPRYKIIEKRQSVAFWCNPISGHATLYWYQQILGQGPKLLIQFQNNGVVDDSQLPKDRFSAERLKGVDSTLKIQPAKLEDSAVYLCASADLYNEQFFGPGTRLTVL.

In its sample, this clone was seen once. This chain joins TRBV7-3 and TRBJ1-6; TRBD1 might be the D (5 bases). V lost 5 bases to trimming and J lost 8 bases, with 13 bases between them. The CDR3 runs to 14 residues. Per germline, CDR1 SGHTA and CDR2 FQGTGA. CDR3 protein: CASSRQGLDSPLHF. The CDR3 nucleotides are TGTGCCAGCAGCCGTCAGGGTCTCGATTCACCCCTCCACTTT.

The chain joins TRBV6-1 to TRBJ2-7; D is unclear. V was cut by 5 bases and J by 7 bases, with 9 bases left in between. The length of the CDR3 is 11 residues. In germline, CDR1 is MNHNS, CDR2 SASEGT. CDR3 in amino acids: CASSPYLEQYF. The CDR3 DNA reads TGTGCCAGCAGTCCCTATTTGGAGCAGTACTTC.

This chain links TRBV6-5 with TRBJ1-6; no clear D gene. Germline loops: CDR1 MNHEY, CDR2 SVGAGI. This CDR3 is 13 amino acids long. Trimming cost V 2 bases and J 10 bases, with 9 bases left between them. The CDR3 DNA follows: TGTGCCAGCAGTTACATCGGGGAATCACCCCTCCACTTT. Its translation: CASSYIGESPLHF.

This chain joins TRBV6-1 and TRBJ1-2, with 8 positions matching TRBD1. CDR3 length equals 14 residues. V shed 7 bases and J 3 bases; nucleotides not matched to a gene: 7. Germline V gene sequence: CDR1 MNHNS, CDR2 SASEGT. DNA of the CDR3: TGTGCCAGCACTACAGGGGGAGTCGACTATGGCTACACCTTC. It is translated as CASTTGGVDYGYTF.

This chain joins TRBV11-2 and TRBJ1-1; 8 bases fit TRBD1. This CDR3 is built from 15 residues. J was trimmed by 6 bases and V by 1 base; bases with no gene match: 7. In germline, CDR1 is SGHAT, CDR2 FQNNGV. CDR3 nucleotides: TGTGCCAGCAGCTTAGTTTCACAGGGGGGGGCTGAAGCTTTCTTT. Residues: CASSLVSQGGAEAFF.

The chain uses TRBV5-4 and TRBJ1-3; D is undetermined. The V end was cut by 4 bases, the J end by 9 bases, with 23 bases between. CDR1 SGHNT and CDR2 YYREEE come from the germline V gene (reference sequence). This CDR3 spans 16 amino acids. CDR3 sequence (DNA): TGTGCCAGCAGCCCGTACGTGCTCGTTCCGAGGCTCACCATATATTTT. Amino acids: CASSPYVLVPRLTIYF.

The chain joins TRBV6-5 to TRBJ2-7; D unclear. CDR1 is MNHEY, CDR2 SVGAGI, per germline. The CDR3 runs to 14 residues. The ends were cut back, 6 bases at V and 4 bases at J, with 16 bases in the middle. This CDR3 reads CASSPASADYEQYF. The CDR3 DNA reads TGTGCCAGCAGCCCCGCCAGCGCCGATTACGAGCAGTACTTC.

The chain combines TRBV11-1 with TRBJ2-1; possibly TRBD1 or TRBD2 for D (5 bases each). The germline V gene has CDR1 SGHAT and CDR2 FQDESV (reference sequence). This CDR3 comprises 14 residues. V gave up 1 base and J gave up 1 base, with 5 bases separating them. CDR3 sequence (DNA): TGTGCCAGCAGCTTAGGGGGGTCCTACAATGAGCAGTTCTTC. It encodes CASSLGGSYNEQFF. Complete variable domain (other parts from reference TRBV11-1 and TRBJ2-1): EAEVAQSPRYKITEKSQAVAFWCDPISGHATLYWYRQILGQGPELLVQFQDESVVDDSQLPKDRFSAERLKGVDSTLKIQPAELGDSAMYLCASSLGGSYNEQFFGPGTRLTVL.

V and J are TRBV19 and TRBJ2-4; 8 bases align to TRBD1. CDR1 is LNHDA and CDR2 is SQIVND in the germline V gene (reference sequence). The CDR3 extends over 14 amino acids. After removal of 5 bases from V and 3 bases from J, the junction contained 3 bases not matched to a gene. In DNA, the CDR3 is TGTGCCAGTAGTGCAGGGGGCGGCAAAAACATTCAGTACTTC. As protein: CASSAGGGKNIQYF.

This clone has a single count. This chain links TRBV27 with TRBJ1-2; D remains unclear. CDR1 is MNHEY and CDR2 is SMNVEV in the germline V gene (reference sequence). This CDR3 has 12 amino acids. Trimming left V 4 bases short and J 5 bases short, with 8 bases between. CDR3 DNA: TGTGCCAGCAGTTCGGGAGGTTATGGCTACACCTTC. Translated, it gives CASSSGGYGYTF.

This clone was picked up a small number of times. The genes are TRBV27 and TRBJ1-2; 8 nucleotides line up with TRBD1. The CDR3 is 15 amino acids. V shed 5 bases and J 7 bases; nucleotides not matched to a gene: 12. Germline-derived CDR1 and CDR2 are MNHEY and SMNVEV (reference sequence). For the CDR3, the DNA is TGTGCCAGCAGTCTACGGACAGGGACCACGTCTGGCTACACCTTC. Translated: CASSLRTGTTSGYTF.

The table lists this clone with a few counts. The rearrangement links TRBV9 to TRBJ1-5; D gene ambiguous. Per the germline V gene, CDR1 is SGDLS and CDR2 is YYNGEE. The CDR3 covers 15 residues. V was cut by 7 bases and J by 2 bases, with 16 bases left in between. The DNA of the CDR3 is TGTGCCAGCGGGCCGGAGGGAATGGGCAATCAGCCCCAGCATTTT. This translates into CASGPEGMGNQPQHF.

The chain has TRBV13 and TRBJ1-2, with a weak D call TRBD1 (5 bases). The CDR3 runs 16 residues. The V gene's germline CDR1 is PRHDT and CDR2 FYEKMQ (reference sequence). V was trimmed by 6 bases and J by 1 base, leaving 18 bases between them. The CDR3 bases are TGTGCCAGCAGGCAGCCCAAGGGGAGGGTTAACTATGGCTACACCTTC. Protein product: CASRQPKGRVNYGYTF. Drawing the rest from reference TRBV13 and TRBJ1-2, the complete variable domain is AAGVIQSPRHLIKEKRETATLKCYPIPRHDTVYWYQQGPGQDPQFLISFYEKMQSDKGSIPDRFSAQQFSDYHSELNMSSLELGDSALYFCASRQPKGRVNYGYTFGSGTRLTVV.

This chain links TRBV11-2 with TRBJ1-6, with TRBD1 matching 8 bases. The CDR3 is made up of 17 amino acids. J lost 0 bases, V lost 5 bases, and 6 bases had no gene match. Germline CDR1 reads SGHAT; CDR2 reads FQNNGV. CDR3 region: CASSPRTGFSYNSPLHF. The CDR3 nucleotides read TGTGCCAGCAGCCCCAGGACAGGGTTCTCCTATAATTCACCCCTCCACTTT.

On this clone itself: The same CDR3 also results from other DNA sequences found in this sample. The V and J genes are TRBV18 and TRBJ2-3, with unresolved D. This CDR3 comprises 13 residues. CDR1 is KGHSH and CDR2 is LQKENI in the germline V gene. Deletions cut 3 bases from V and 3 bases from J, with 7 bases between. The CDR3 here is CASSPPGTDTQYF. In DNA, the CDR3 is TGTGCCAGCTCACCGCCAGGTACAGATACGCAGTATTTT.

This clone appeared once. The chain employs TRBV19 and TRBJ1-2; maybe TRBD1 (6 bases). The CDR3 length is 13 residues. Germline V gene lookup returns CDR1 LNHDA and CDR2 SQIVND (reference sequence). With 7 bases removed from V and 8 bases from J, the gap between germline ends came to 17 bases. CDR3 amino acids: CASIISGAAGYTF. CDR3 in DNA: TGTGCCAGTATTATCTCAGGGGCTGCCGGCTACACCTTC.

The chain links TRBV18 to TRBJ2-7, with D perhaps TRBD2 (5 bases). From germline, CDR1 is KGHSH and CDR2 LQKENI. This CDR3 region has 15 residues. V gave up 4 bases and J gave up 2 bases, with 15 bases separating them. The CDR3 loop reads CASSQVSGVAYEQYF. The CDR3 DNA reads TGTGCCAGCTCACAAGTGTCCGGGGTTGCCTACGAGCAGTACTTC.

This CDR3 is CASSIQPVSGPNNEQFF. CDR3 DNA sequence: TGTGCCAGTAGTATACAACCTGTTAGCGGGCCTAACAATGAGCAGTTCTTC. This sequence joins TRBV19 and TRBJ2-1, with 7 bases fitting TRBD2. The CDR3 runs 17 residues. The J segment lost 5 bases and the V segment lost 2 bases, leaving 12 bases of the junction unmatched. Germline V gene lookup returns CDR1 LNHDA and CDR2 SQIVND (reference sequence).

This chain uses TRBV9 with TRBJ2-1; weak D call: TRBD2 (7 bases). This CDR3 spans 14 amino acids. V was pared by 1 base and J by 8 bases, with 13 bases between. CDR1 SGDLS and CDR2 YYNGEE come from the germline V gene. The CDR3 bases are TGTGCCAGCAGCGTACGGGGGGCTATGGATGAGCAGTTCTTC. Amino acid sequence: CASSVRGAMDEQFF.

This rearrangement joins TRBV4-1 to TRBJ1-1; no definite D call. CDR3 length equals 14 residues. V shed 2 bases and J shed 5 bases, with 12 bases lying between them. The germline CDR1 and CDR2 sequences are MGHRA and YSYEKL. The CDR3 loop is CASSQTPLATEAFF. DNA for the CDR3: TGCGCCAGCAGCCAAACACCCCTTGCGACTGAAGCTTTCTTT.

V is TRBV5-1 and J is TRBJ1-4; 8 nucleotides align to TRBD1. The CDR3 consists of 15 residues. Germline V CDR1 and CDR2: SGHRS, YFSETQ. J gave up 8 bases and V 0 bases, and 6 bases lay outside the gene matches. CDR3 bases: TGCGCCAGCAGCTTGGGACAGGGGACGGGAGAAAAACTGTTTTTT. Translated, it gives CASSLGQGTGEKLFF.

This sequence joins TRBV9 and TRBJ2-7; a weak D match, TRBD2 (6 bases). Germline V CDR1 and CDR2: SGDLS, YYNGEE. V was pared by 4 bases and J by 2 bases, with 13 bases between. CDR3 length: 14 residues. CDR3 residues: CASSSRDFTYEQYF. The CDR3 DNA reads as TGTGCCAGCAGCTCCCGGGACTTCACCTACGAGCAGTACTTC.

This clone was found once. V is TRBV7-9 and J is TRBJ1-4, with D uncertain. Per germline, CDR1 SEHNR and CDR2 FQNEAQ (reference sequence). The CDR3 consists of 15 residues. V shed 4 bases and J shed 3 bases, with 12 bases lying between them. This CDR3 is CASSSASGANEKLFF. The DNA for the CDR3 is TGTGCCAGCAGCTCTGCGTCCGGGGCTAATGAAAAACTGTTTTTT.

A few counts support this clone. This sequence joins TRBV7-9 and TRBJ1-2; tentatively, D is TRBD1 (5 bases). Trimming pared 6 bases from V and 1 base from J, leaving 18 bases between. Germline CDR1 and CDR2: SEHNR and FQNEAQ (reference sequence). This CDR3 has 16 residues. The CDR3: CASRKGSSERNYGYTF. The CDR3 DNA reads as TGTGCCAGCAGAAAGGGGTCCTCCGAGCGTAACTATGGCTACACCTTC.

This clone has only one observation. The chain has TRBV6-5 and TRBJ1-2; 7 bases align to TRBD1. V lost 4 bases to trimming and J lost 7 bases; unmatched junction nucleotides: 9. The CDR3 is 14 residues long. CDR1 is MNHEY, CDR2 SVGAGI, per germline. Here the CDR3 reads CASSFQETGFGYTF. The CDR3 DNA sequence: TGTGCCAGCAGTTTTCAAGAGACAGGGTTTGGCTACACCTTC.

The chain recombines TRBV4-3 with TRBJ2-1; tentative D call: TRBD2 (6 bases). The CDR3 extends over 14 amino acids. Germline V lookup: CDR1 LGHNA, CDR2 YSLEER. The V gene lost 1 base and the J gene lost 4 bases, with 8 bases spanning the gap. CDR3: CASSQGREYNEQFF. CDR3 bases: TGCGCCAGCAGCCAAGGGCGGGAATACAATGAGCAGTTCTTC.

J is TRBJ2-3 and V is TRBV29-1; perhaps TRBD2 as D (5 bases). The CDR3 contains 11 residues. From germline, CDR1 is SQVTM and CDR2 ANQGSEA. V was shortened by 8 bases and J by 2 bases, with 8 bases between the two germline ends. The CDR3 DNA reads as TGCAGCCCGCGGGTCACAGATACGCAGTATTTT. This codes for CSPRVTDTQYF.